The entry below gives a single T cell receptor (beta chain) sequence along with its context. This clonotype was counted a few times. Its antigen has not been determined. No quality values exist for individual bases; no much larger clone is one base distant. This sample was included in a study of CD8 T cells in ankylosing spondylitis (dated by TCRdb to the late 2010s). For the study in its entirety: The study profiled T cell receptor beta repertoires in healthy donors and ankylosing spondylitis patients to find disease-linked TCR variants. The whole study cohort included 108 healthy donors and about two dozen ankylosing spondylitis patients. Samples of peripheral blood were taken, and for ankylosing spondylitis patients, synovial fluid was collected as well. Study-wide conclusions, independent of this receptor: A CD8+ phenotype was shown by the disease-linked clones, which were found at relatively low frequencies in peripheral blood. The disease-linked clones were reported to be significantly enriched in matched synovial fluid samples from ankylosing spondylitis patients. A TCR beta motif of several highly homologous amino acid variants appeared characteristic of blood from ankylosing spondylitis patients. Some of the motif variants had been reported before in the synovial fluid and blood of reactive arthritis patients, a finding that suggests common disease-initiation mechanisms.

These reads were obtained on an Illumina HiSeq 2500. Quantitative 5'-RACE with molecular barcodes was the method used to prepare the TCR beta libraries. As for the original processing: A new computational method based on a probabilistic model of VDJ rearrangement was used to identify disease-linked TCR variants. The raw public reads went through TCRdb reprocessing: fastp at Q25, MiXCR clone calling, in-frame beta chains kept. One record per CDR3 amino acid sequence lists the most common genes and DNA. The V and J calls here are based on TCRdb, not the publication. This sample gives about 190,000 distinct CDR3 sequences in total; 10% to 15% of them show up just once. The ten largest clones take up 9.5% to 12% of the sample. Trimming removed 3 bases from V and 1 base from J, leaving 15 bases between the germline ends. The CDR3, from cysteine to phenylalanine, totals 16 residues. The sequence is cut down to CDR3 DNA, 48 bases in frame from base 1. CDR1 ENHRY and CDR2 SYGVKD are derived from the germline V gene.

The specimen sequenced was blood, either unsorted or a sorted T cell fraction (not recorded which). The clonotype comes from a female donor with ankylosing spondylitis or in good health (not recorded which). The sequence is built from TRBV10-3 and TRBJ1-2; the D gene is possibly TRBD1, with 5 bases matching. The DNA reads TGTGCCATCAGTGATTTAATAACAGGCCATAACTATGGCTACACCTTC. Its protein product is CAISDLITGHNYGYTF.